The entry that follows covers one T cell receptor beta chain sequence. Its antigen is unidentified. The data were taken from a study of cytotoxic CD8 clonotypes in ibrutinib-treated CLL. Study background: After treatment lasting a median 12 months, range 6 to 36, response samples were collected. Study-level points and caveats: Public clonotypes showed up rarely, and on treatment they shrank or held steady.

J gave up 4 bases and V 0 bases, and 10 bases lay outside the gene matches. The length of the CDR3 is 17 residues. Germline assignment: CDR1 LGHNA and CDR2 YSLEER. Depth targeted 1 in 200,000 to 1 in 1 million T cells, averaging 10x coverage per clonotype. Clones were read by immunoSEQ multiplex PCR, and TCRdb kept only the in-frame ones, dropping some. The sample lists some 80,000 clones, roughly 83% occurring once. This sequence joins TRBV4-3 and TRBJ2-5, with 8 bases matching TRBD2. The sequences come from PBMCs, collected after 12 months of ibrutinib treatment. The TCR originated in a human donor with chronic lymphocytic leukemia. CDR3 DNA: TGCGCCAGCAGCCAAGATGTCCCGGGAGGGGGAGGAGAGACCCAGTACTTC. This gives the protein CASSQDVPGGGGETQYF.